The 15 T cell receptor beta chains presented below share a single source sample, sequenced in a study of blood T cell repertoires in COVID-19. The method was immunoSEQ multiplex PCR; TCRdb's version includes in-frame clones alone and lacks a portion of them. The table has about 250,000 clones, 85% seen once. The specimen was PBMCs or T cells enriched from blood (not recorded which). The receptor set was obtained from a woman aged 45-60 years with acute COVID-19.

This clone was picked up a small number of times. Here the CDR3 DNA reads TGTGCCAGCAGCTCCCAGCTAGCGGGGCTAGAGACCCAGTACTTC. It yields the protein CASSSQLAGLETQYF. This rearrangement joins TRBV7-2 to TRBJ2-5; 9 bases line up with TRBD2. Germline CDR1 reads SGHTA; CDR2 reads FQGNSA. The CDR3 spans 15 residues. J was trimmed by 4 bases and V by 4 bases; bases with no gene match: 7.

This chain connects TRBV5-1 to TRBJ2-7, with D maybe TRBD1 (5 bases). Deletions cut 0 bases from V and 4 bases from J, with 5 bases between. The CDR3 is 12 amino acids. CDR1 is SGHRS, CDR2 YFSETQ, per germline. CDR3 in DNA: TGCGCCAGCAGCTTGGGACAGTACGAGCAGTACTTC. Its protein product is CASSLGQYEQYF.

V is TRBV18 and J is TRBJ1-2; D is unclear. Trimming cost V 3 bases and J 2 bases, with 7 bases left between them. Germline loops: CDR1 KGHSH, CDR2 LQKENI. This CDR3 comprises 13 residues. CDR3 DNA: TGTGCCAGCTCACCGAATGCGAACTATGGCTACACCTTC. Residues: CASSPNANYGYTF.

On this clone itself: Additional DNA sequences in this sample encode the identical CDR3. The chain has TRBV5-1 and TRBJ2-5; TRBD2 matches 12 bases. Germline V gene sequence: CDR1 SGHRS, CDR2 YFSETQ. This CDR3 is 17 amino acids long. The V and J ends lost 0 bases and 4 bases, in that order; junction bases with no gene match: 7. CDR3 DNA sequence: TGCGCCAGCAGCTTGGGGTCTAGCGGGGGGGCTCGAGAGACCCAGTACTTC. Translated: CASSLGSSGGARETQYF. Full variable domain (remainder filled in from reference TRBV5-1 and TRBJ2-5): KAGVTQTPRYLIKTRGQQVTLSCSPISGHRSVSWYQQTPGQGLQFLFEYFSETQRNKGNFPGRFSGRQFSNSRSEMNVSTLELGDSALYLCASSLGSSGGARETQYFGPGTRLLVL.

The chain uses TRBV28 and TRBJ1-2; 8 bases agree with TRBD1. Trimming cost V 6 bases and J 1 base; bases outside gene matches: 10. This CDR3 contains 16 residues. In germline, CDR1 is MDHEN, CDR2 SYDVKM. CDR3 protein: CASRMPGQEFNYGYTF. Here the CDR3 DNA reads TGTGCCAGCAGAATGCCGGGACAGGAATTTAACTATGGCTACACCTTC.

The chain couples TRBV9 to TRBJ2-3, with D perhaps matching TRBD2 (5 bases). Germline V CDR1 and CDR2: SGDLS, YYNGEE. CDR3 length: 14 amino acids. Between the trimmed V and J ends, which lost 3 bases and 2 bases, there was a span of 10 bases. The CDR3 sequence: CASSDSATTDTQYF. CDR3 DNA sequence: TGTGCCAGCAGCGATAGCGCTACCACAGATACGCAGTATTTT.

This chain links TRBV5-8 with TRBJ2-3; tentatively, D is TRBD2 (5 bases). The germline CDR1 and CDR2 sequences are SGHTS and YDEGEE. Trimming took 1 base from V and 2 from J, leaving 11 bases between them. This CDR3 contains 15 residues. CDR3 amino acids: CASSLIQRNTDTQYF. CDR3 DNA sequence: TGTGCCAGCAGCTTGATCCAGCGGAACACAGATACGCAGTATTTT.

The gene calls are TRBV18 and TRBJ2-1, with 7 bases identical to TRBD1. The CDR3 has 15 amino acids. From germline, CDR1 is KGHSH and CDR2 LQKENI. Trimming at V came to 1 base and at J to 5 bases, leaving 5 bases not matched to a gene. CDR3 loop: CASSPLGQINNEQFF. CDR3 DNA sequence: TGTGCCAGCTCACCACTGGGACAGATCAACAATGAGCAGTTCTTC.

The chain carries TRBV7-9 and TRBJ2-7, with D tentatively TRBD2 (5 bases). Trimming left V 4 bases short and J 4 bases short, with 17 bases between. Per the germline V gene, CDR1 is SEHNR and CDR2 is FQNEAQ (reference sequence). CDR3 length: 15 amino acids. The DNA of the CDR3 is TGTGCCAGCAGCTCGGAGACGGGAAGGGTATACGAGCAGTACTTC. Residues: CASSSETGRVYEQYF.

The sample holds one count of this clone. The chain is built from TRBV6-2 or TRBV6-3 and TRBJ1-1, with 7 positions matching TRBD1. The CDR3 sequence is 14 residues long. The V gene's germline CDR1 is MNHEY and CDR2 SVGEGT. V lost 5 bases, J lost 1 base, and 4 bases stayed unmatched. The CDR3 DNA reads TGTGCCAGCAGTCGGACAGGCCCGAACACTGAAGCTTTCTTT. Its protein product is CASSRTGPNTEAFF.

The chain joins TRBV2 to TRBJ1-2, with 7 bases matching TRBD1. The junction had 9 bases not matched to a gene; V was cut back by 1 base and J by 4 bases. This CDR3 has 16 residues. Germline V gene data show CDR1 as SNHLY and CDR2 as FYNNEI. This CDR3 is CASSEVRDSNSYGYTF. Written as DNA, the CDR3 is TGTGCCAGCAGTGAAGTCCGGGACAGTAATTCCTATGGCTACACCTTC.

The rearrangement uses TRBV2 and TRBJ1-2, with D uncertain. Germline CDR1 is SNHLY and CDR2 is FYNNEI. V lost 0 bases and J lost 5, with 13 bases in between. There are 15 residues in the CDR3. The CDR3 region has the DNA TGTGCCAGCAGTGAAGCGGCCATCCGCCCGTATGGCTACACCTTC. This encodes CASSEAAIRPYGYTF.

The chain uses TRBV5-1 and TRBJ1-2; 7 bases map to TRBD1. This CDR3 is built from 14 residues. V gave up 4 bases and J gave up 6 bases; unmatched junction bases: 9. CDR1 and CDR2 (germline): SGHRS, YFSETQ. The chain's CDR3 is CASSLGQVIDGYTF. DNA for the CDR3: TGCGCCAGCAGCCTCGGACAGGTGATTGATGGCTACACCTTC.

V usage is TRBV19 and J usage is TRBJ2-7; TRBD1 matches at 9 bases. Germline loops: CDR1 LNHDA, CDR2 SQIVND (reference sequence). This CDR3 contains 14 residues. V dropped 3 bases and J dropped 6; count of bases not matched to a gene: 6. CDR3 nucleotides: TGTGCCAGTAGTATCGGACAGGGGAGAACCGAGCAGTACTTC. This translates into CASSIGQGRTEQYF.

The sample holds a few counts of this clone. DNA of the CDR3: TGTGCCAGTAGTATCAGGGCCTCGAACACCGGGGAGCTGTTTTTT. It is translated as CASSIRASNTGELFF. This chain connects TRBV19 to TRBJ2-2; a weak D match, TRBD1 (5 bases). V shed 3 bases and J shed 0 bases, with 8 bases lying between them. Germline V gene data show CDR1 as LNHDA and CDR2 as SQIVND (reference sequence). CDR3 size: 15 residues.